These 32 T cell receptor beta chains share one sample of origin, sequenced in a study of shared clonotypes between healthy human individuals. Some clones are missing from TCRdb's copy, which holds only in-frame ones; the method was immunoSEQ multiplex PCR. The sample comprises roughly 760,000 clones, around 72% of which are singletons, and approximately 1.7% rests with the top ten. Material: memory CD4+ T cells sorted from blood. As to subset: CD45RA-negative fraction. The receptors here all came from a young woman in good health.

This clone was picked up many times. The same CDR3 is also encoded by other DNA sequences in this sample. This rearrangement joins TRBV5-6 to TRBJ2-2; D not certain. CDR1 and CDR2 (germline): SGHDT, YYEEEE. The CDR3 spans 14 residues. Trimming cost V 0 bases and J 4 bases, with 7 bases left between them. The CDR3: CASSLGASTGELFF. The CDR3 DNA follows: TGTGCCAGCAGCTTGGGGGCAAGCACCGGGGAGCTGTTTTTT.

This chain connects TRBV5-1 to TRBJ2-7; 10 bases align to TRBD1. This CDR3 has 15 residues. Losses at the gene ends were 4 bases for V and 2 bases for J; bases not matched to a gene: 6. Germline V CDR1 and CDR2: SGHRS, YFSETQ. CDR3 sequence reads: CASSTGTGATYEQYF. DNA of the CDR3: TGCGCCAGCAGCACAGGGACAGGGGCAACCTACGAGCAGTACTTC.

Comment on this clone: The same CDR3 can be traced to other DNA sequences in this sample. V usage is TRBV28 and J usage is TRBJ1-2; the D gene is possibly TRBD1 (5 bases). The CDR3 runs 15 residues. V lost 1 base to trimming and J lost 1 base, with 10 bases between them. Germline V lookup: CDR1 MDHEN, CDR2 SYDVKM. CDR3 sequence reads: CASSLSPQVNYGYTF. The CDR3 coding sequence is TGTGCCAGCAGTTTATCTCCACAGGTTAACTATGGCTACACCTTC.

Points on this clone: Other DNA sequences within the sample encode an identical CDR3. The chain links TRBV2 to TRBJ2-1, with D tentatively TRBD1 (6 bases). V gave up 7 bases and J gave up 6 bases, with 10 bases separating them. The CDR3 covers 12 residues. Germline V CDR1 and CDR2: SNHLY, FYNNEI. The CDR3 coding sequence is TGTGCCAGCACCCCCAGGGGCAATGAGCAGTTCTTC. Translated: CASTPRGNEQFF.

The J gene is TRBJ2-5, the V gene TRBV7-9; tentative D call: TRBD1 (7 bases). This CDR3 spans 16 amino acids. V was trimmed by 6 bases and J by 1 base, leaving 18 bases between them. Germline V lookup: CDR1 SEHNR, CDR2 FQNEAQ (reference sequence). As DNA, the CDR3 is TGTGCCAGCAGATTCACAGGGGACTTCCTCCAAGAGACCCAGTACTTC. Protein product: CASRFTGDFLQETQYF.

The chain employs TRBV9 and TRBJ1-4; 8 bases agree with TRBD1. CDR1 SGDLS and CDR2 YYNGEE come from the germline V gene. With 3 bases clipped from V and 4 bases from J, the junction kept 5 bases outside the gene matches. This CDR3 is 15 amino acids long. In nucleotides, the CDR3 is TGTGCCAGCAGCGCGACAGGGGAACTTAATGAAAAACTGTTTTTT. It is translated as CASSATGELNEKLFF.

This clone was seen once. This sample also contains other DNA sequences that code for the same CDR3. Here the CDR3 DNA reads TGTGCCAGCAGTTCCCACATGAACACTGAAGCTTTCTTT. Protein product: CASSSHMNTEAFF. The chain recombines TRBV6-6 with TRBJ1-1; D is unclear. The CDR3 has 13 amino acids. V lost 4 bases, J lost 0 bases, and 6 bases lay in between. Per germline, CDR1 MNHNY and CDR2 SVGAGI (reference sequence).

The CDR3 nucleotides read TGCGCCAGCAGCTTGAATCCGCTTAGCAATCAGCCCCAGCATTTT. Protein sequence: CASSLNPLSNQPQHF. This chain connects TRBV5-1 to TRBJ1-5; no firm D call. The CDR3 spans 15 residues. The V and J ends lost 1 base and 0 bases respectively, with 8 bases between them. CDR1 is SGHRS and CDR2 is YFSETQ in the germline V gene.

This clone was found many times. The chain carries TRBV5-4 and TRBJ2-3; D tentatively reads TRBD1 or TRBD2 (5 bases each). Per the germline V gene, CDR1 is SGHNT and CDR2 is YYREEE (reference sequence). V was cut by 2 bases and J by 6 bases, with 16 bases left in between. The CDR3 length is 15 residues. In nucleotides, the CDR3 is TGTGCCAGCAGCTTTGGGGGTCACCGGCCGGATACGCAGTATTTT. This translates into CASSFGGHRPDTQYF.

The J gene is TRBJ2-1, the V gene TRBV6-5, with 7 bases lining up with TRBD1. Germline CDR1 is MNHEY and CDR2 is SVGAGI. The trim removed 6 bases at V and 8 bases at J, leaving 10 bases unmatched. CDR3 size: 14 residues. The CDR3 sequence: CASSGQERFDEQFF. CDR3 DNA sequence: TGTGCCAGCAGCGGACAGGAAAGATTCGATGAGCAGTTCTTC.

This clone was seen once. J is TRBJ2-7 and V is TRBV5-1, with D possibly TRBD1 on 7 matching bases. The length of the CDR3 is 14 residues. Trimming stripped 1 base from V and 0 bases from J, with 8 bases between. Germline lookup yields CDR1 SGHRS and CDR2 YFSETQ. The CDR3 DNA reads TGCGCCAGCAGCTTGCAGGGGGGCTCCTACGAGCAGTACTTC. Translation: CASSLQGGSYEQYF.

This chain links TRBV15 with TRBJ1-4; 7 bases match TRBD1. From germline, CDR1 is LNHNV and CDR2 YYDKDF (reference sequence). The CDR3 contains 16 residues. V dropped 3 bases and J dropped 11; count of bases not matched to a gene: 15. CDR3 protein: CATSSRDSGSPRKLFF. CDR3 nucleotide sequence: TGTGCCACCAGCAGCCGGGACAGTGGTTCCCCTAGGAAACTGTTTTTT.

The chain is built from TRBV2 and TRBJ2-5; D possibly corresponds to TRBD1 (5 bases). Germline V gene lookup returns CDR1 SNHLY and CDR2 FYNNEI. This CDR3 contains 14 residues. With 5 bases removed from V and 1 base from J, the gap between germline ends came to 11 bases. The CDR3 sequence: CASSKRQIQETQYF. CDR3 coding DNA: TGTGCCAGCAGTAAAAGACAGATCCAAGAGACCCAGTACTTC.

The rearrangement uses TRBV27 and TRBJ1-4; 8 positions match TRBD1. Germline CDR1 and CDR2: MNHEY and SMNVEV (reference sequence). CDR3 size: 14 residues. V lost 5 bases and J lost 7; bases outside the gene matches: 6. CDR3 nucleotides: TGTGCCAGCAGTCCGCAGGGGGCCTTTGAAAAACTGTTTTTT. This translates into CASSPQGAFEKLFF.

This clone was seen more than once but under ten times. The chain has TRBV2 and TRBJ1-1; a weak D match, TRBD1 (5 bases). Per germline, CDR1 SNHLY and CDR2 FYNNEI. V shed 2 bases and J shed 0 bases, with 10 bases lying between them. The CDR3 runs to 15 residues. This CDR3 reads CASSESRGMNTEAFF. The CDR3 region has the DNA TGTGCCAGCAGTGAATCGAGGGGCATGAACACTGAAGCTTTCTTT.

The CDR3 DNA is TGTGCCAGCAGTTTTGTTGGGTCCTACAATCAGCCCCAGCATTTT. Its protein is CASSFVGSYNQPQHF. The J gene is TRBJ1-5, the V gene TRBV28, with D hard to call. The V end lost 3 bases, the J end lost 3 bases, and 12 bases lay between the germline ends. The germline V gene has CDR1 MDHEN and CDR2 SYDVKM. This CDR3 has 15 residues.

J is TRBJ1-5 and V is TRBV28; D is unresolved. V gave up 3 bases and J gave up 3 bases, with 12 bases separating them. The CDR3 has 15 amino acids. Germline CDR1 MDHEN, CDR2 SYDVKM. This CDR3 reads CASSFLSRTNQPQHF. CDR3 nucleotides: TGTGCCAGCAGTTTCCTTAGTAGGACCAATCAGCCCCAGCATTTT.

The rearrangement uses TRBV18 and TRBJ1-5; D is possibly TRBD1 (6 bases). The V end was cut by 6 bases, the J end by 0 bases, with 9 bases between. Germline values: CDR1 KGHSH, CDR2 LQKENI. The CDR3 runs to 14 residues. In nucleotides, the CDR3 is TGTGCCAGCTCTTGGACAGATAGCAATCAGCCCCAGCATTTT. It codes for CASSWTDSNQPQHF.

As regards this clone: With a much larger clone just one base away, this may be a read error. The chain couples TRBV6-6 to TRBJ1-1, with unresolved D. The CDR3 contains 11 residues. The germline V gene encodes CDR1 MNHNY and CDR2 SVGAGI (reference sequence). Trimming shortened V by 7 bases and J by 1 base, and 4 bases separated the two germline ends. The CDR3 nucleotides are TGTGCCAGCAAGAGGAACACTGAAGCTTTCTTT. Protein: CASKRNTEAFF.

The genes are TRBV23-1 and TRBJ1-4; D gene uncertain. TRBV23-1 is designated an ORF whose function remains uncertain. V lost 8 bases to trimming and J lost 2 bases, with 6 bases between them. CDR3 length: 12 amino acids. The CDR3 bases are TGCGCCAGCGGGAAGACTAATGAAAAACTGTTTTTT. It encodes CASGKTNEKLFF.

This chain joins TRBV5-1 and TRBJ2-1, with 9 bases that match TRBD1. V shed 5 bases and J 1 base; nucleotides not matched to a gene: 7. The CDR3 runs to 16 residues. From germline, CDR1 is SGHRS and CDR2 YFSETQ. The CDR3 DNA is TGCGCCAGCAGGCAACAGGGGGCCGCATCCTACAATGAGCAGTTCTTC. It codes for CASRQQGAASYNEQFF.

The chain is built from TRBV7-9 and TRBJ2-2; 15 positions match TRBD2. CDR1 is SEHNR, CDR2 FQNEAQ, per germline (reference sequence). The V and J ends lost 4 bases and 6 bases, in that order; junction bases with no gene match: 3. There are 16 residues in the CDR3. The CDR3 DNA reads TGTGCCAGCAGCTCCGGACTAGCGGGAGGGCCCGGGGAGCTGTTTTTT. Encoded protein: CASSSGLAGGPGELFF.

The J gene is TRBJ2-7, the V gene TRBV19; 9 bases line up with TRBD1. CDR1 is LNHDA, CDR2 SQIVND, per germline (reference sequence). The CDR3 length is 15 residues. J gave up 5 bases and V 4 bases, and 9 bases lay outside the gene matches. The CDR3 loop is CASSTLGQGGHEQYF. For the CDR3, the DNA is TGTGCCAGTAGTACTCTGGGACAGGGAGGCCACGAGCAGTACTTC.

CDR3 sequence: CASSRTSEPTKNIQYF. The CDR3 region has the DNA TGTGCCAGCAGTCGAACTAGCGAACCAACCAAAAACATTCAGTACTTC. The chain joins TRBV28 to TRBJ2-4; 7 nucleotides line up with TRBD2. This CDR3 is built from 16 residues. CDR1 MDHEN and CDR2 SYDVKM come from the germline V gene. V trimming: 5 bases; J trimming: 2 bases; junction bases outside the gene matches: 9.

A word on this clone: Other DNA sequences from this sample encode an identical CDR3 as well. The CDR3 DNA is TGTGCCAGCAGCTTAGGGACGGGTCGCGAGCAGTACTTC. Amino acids: CASSLGTGREQYF. V gene TRBV7-9 combines with J gene TRBJ2-7; D not resolved. CDR3 length: 13 residues. Per germline, CDR1 SEHNR and CDR2 FQNEAQ (reference sequence). Trimming removed 1 base from V and 6 bases from J, with 10 bases in between.

This clone was seen a handful of times. The chain employs TRBV28 and TRBJ1-1, with D unresolved. CDR3 length: 14 residues. V was clipped by 6 bases and J by 1 base, with 12 bases between them. Germline loops: CDR1 MDHEN, CDR2 SYDVKM. CDR3 coding DNA: TGTGCCAGCAGGTACGGACGCGGGAACACTGAAGCTTTCTTT. Encoded protein: CASRYGRGNTEAFF. The full variable domain, its missing parts supplied by reference TRBV28 and TRBJ1-1, is DVKVTQSSRYLVKRTGEKVFLECVQDMDHENMFWYRQDPGLGLRLIYFSYDVKMKEKGDIPEGYSVSREKKERFSLILESASTNQTSMYLCASRYGRGNTEAFFGQGTRLTVV.

The genes are TRBV23-1 and TRBJ1-2; TRBD1 is a possible D gene (5 bases). TRBV23-1 qualifies as an ORF whose function is uncertain. The CDR3 is 17 amino acids. Trimming cost V 2 bases and J 3 bases, with 19 bases left between them. Here the CDR3 reads CASSQPRCGAGDYGYTF. In DNA form, the CDR3 reads TGCGCCAGCAGTCAACCCCGGTGTGGGGCGGGTGACTATGGCTACACCTTC.

V is TRBV21-1 and J is TRBJ1-4. TRBV21-1 is reported as a pseudogene. This CDR3 is built from 14 residues. In DNA, the CDR3 is TGTGCCAGCAGACCCGGGATCCATAATGAAAAACTGTTTTTT. It specifies CASRPGIHNEKLFF.

The gene calls are TRBV30 and TRBJ1-6; no clear D gene. CDR3 size: 14 residues. The germline gives CDR1 GTSNPN, CDR2 SVGIG (reference sequence). With 4 bases removed from V and 0 bases from J, the gap between germline ends came to 7 bases. CDR3 region: CAWIGGSYNSPLHF. The CDR3 coding sequence is TGTGCCTGGATCGGAGGCTCCTATAATTCACCCCTCCACTTT.

The chain combines TRBV4-2 with TRBJ2-7, with D possibly TRBD2 on 6 matching bases. The CDR3 totals 15 residues. Germline V gene lookup returns CDR1 LGHNA and CDR2 YNFKEQ. The V and J ends lost 3 bases and 5 bases respectively, with 17 bases between them. In DNA form, the CDR3 reads TGTGCCAGCAGCCAGGGGGACTCAGGCAAGGACGAGCAGTACTTC. Translating gives CASSQGDSGKDEQYF.

CDR3 sequence reads: CASSGGTGRQAKNIQYF. Written as DNA, the CDR3 is TGTGCCAGCAGTGGCGGAACAGGGCGACAGGCCAAAAACATTCAGTACTTC. The J gene is TRBJ2-4, the V gene TRBV2; possibly TRBD1 for D (6 bases). Looked up from germline, CDR1 is SNHLY and CDR2 is FYNNEI. The CDR3 loop spans 17 amino acids. The V end lost 4 bases, the J end lost 1 base, and 17 bases lay between the germline ends.

This sequence joins TRBV6-1 and TRBJ1-3, with 8 positions matching TRBD1. CDR1 and CDR2 from the germline V gene are MNHNS and SASEGT. With V trimmed by 6 bases and J by 4 bases, 8 bases remained unmatched. CDR3 length: 15 amino acids. The CDR3: CASSGQGVGGNTIYF. Written as DNA, the CDR3 is TGTGCCAGCAGCGGACAGGGAGTAGGAGGAAACACCATATATTTT.